These 14 T cell receptor beta chains were all obtained from the same sample, sequenced in a study of blood T cells in healthy people across ages (dated by TCRdb to the mid-2010s). The library was generated by 5' RACE. The listed sequencing device is Illumina HiSeq 2500. A second roughly 7 to 11 cycle PCR used a sample-barcoded 5' primer and a J-beta primer mix. TCRdb reworked the public reads: Q25 trimming with fastp, MiXCR clone assembly, productive beta chains retained. Under each unique CDR3 protein, matching rows form one entry showing the most common genes and DNA. Recorded for this sample are nearly 800,000 distinct CDR3 sequences; 45% to 70% of them occurred a single time. The ten biggest clones cover around a quarter of the sample. The sample consisted of blood. Receptors originate from a man aged 35 to 55 in good health.

The chain joins TRBV27 to TRBJ1-1; 8 bases map to TRBD1. This CDR3 spans 14 amino acids. Trimming removed 5 bases from V and 4 bases from J; junction bases left unmatched: 6. Germline values: CDR1 MNHEY, CDR2 SMNVEV (reference sequence). The CDR3 region has the DNA TGTGCCAGCAGTCTCAGGGGGCAAGGCACTGAAGCTTTCTTT. This translates into CASSLRGQGTEAFF.

The rearrangement uses TRBV29-1 and TRBJ1-2; D gene unclear. CDR1 SQVTM and CDR2 ANQGSEA come from the germline V gene. This CDR3 spans 12 amino acids. The V and J ends lost 4 bases and 3 bases respectively, with 9 bases between them. The CDR3 is CSVGTDDYGYTF. CDR3 coding DNA: TGCAGCGTTGGTACGGATGACTATGGCTACACCTTC.

This clonotype was counted at least ten times. This sequence joins TRBV12-3 or TRBV12-4 and TRBJ2-7, with D unclear. V lost 7 bases, J lost 0 bases, and 10 bases lay in between. This CDR3 spans 13 amino acids. The CDR3 loop reads CASTEQSSYEQYF. In nucleotides, the CDR3 is TGTGCCAGCACGGAACAGAGCTCCTACGAGCAGTACTTC.

V usage is TRBV20-1 and J usage is TRBJ2-2; possibly TRBD1 for D (7 bases). The CDR3 covers 16 residues. The germline V and J ends were trimmed by 0 bases and 3 bases, with 14 bases remaining between them. In germline, CDR1 is DFQATT, CDR2 SNEGSKA (reference sequence). The CDR3, as DNA: TGCAGTGCTAGAGATACTGGCAGGGGGGACACCGGGGAGCTGTTTTTT. Its translation: CSARDTGRGDTGELFF.

The chain carries TRBV4-2 and TRBJ1-6; TRBD1 aligns across 8 bases. Germline CDR1 LGHNA, CDR2 YNFKEQ. Trimming removed 1 base from V and 11 bases from J; junction bases left unmatched: 7. This CDR3 has 15 amino acids. CDR3 in DNA: TGTGCCAGCAGCCAAGCCGGGACAGGTGCGGCACCCCTCCACTTT. Translating gives CASSQAGTGAAPLHF.

The V and J genes are TRBV7-9 and TRBJ2-7, with D possibly matching TRBD2 (5 bases). V lost 1 base, J lost 4 bases, and 14 bases lay in between. CDR1 and CDR2 (germline): SEHNR, FQNEAQ (reference sequence). The CDR3 extends over 15 amino acids. CDR3 protein: CASSLEASPGYEQYF. CDR3 nucleotide sequence: TGTGCCAGCAGCTTAGAAGCATCTCCGGGGTACGAGCAGTACTTC.

About this clonotype itself: An end of the junction does not agree with germline; a read error may underlie this. The chain employs TRBV20-1 and TRBJ1-4; tentative D call: TRBD1 (5 bases). The CDR3 has 15 amino acids. The V gene's germline CDR1 is DFQATT and CDR2 SNEGSKA (reference sequence). The CDR3 sequence: CSARARRQTNEKLFF. In nucleotides, the CDR3 is TGCAGTGCTAGAGCCCGGAGACAGACGAATGAAAAACTATTTTTT.

This clonotype was seen a single time. V and J are TRBV20-1 and TRBJ1-1; TRBD1 matches at 7 bases. In germline, CDR1 is DFQATT, CDR2 SNEGSKA (reference sequence). The CDR3 has 14 residues. Trimming took 1 base from V and 1 from J; bases not matched to a gene: 3. The CDR3 protein is CSARGDSANTEAFF. In DNA form, the CDR3 reads TGCAGTGCTAGAGGGGACAGCGCGAACACTGAAGCTTTCTTT.

The gene calls are TRBV12-3 or TRBV12-4 and TRBJ2-1; D gene uncertain. The CDR3 length is 11 residues. V was shortened by 2 bases and J by 8 bases, with 4 bases between the two germline ends. This CDR3 reads CASSLKDEQFF. CDR3 sequence (DNA): TGTGCCAGCAGTTTAAAGGATGAGCAGTTCTTC.

The CDR3 loop is CASSVEGARNSPLHF. The DNA of the CDR3 is TGTGCCAGCAGTGTCGAGGGGGCTAGAAATTCACCCCTCCACTTT. The chain carries TRBV27 and TRBJ1-6; 7 bases are shared with TRBD1. The V and J ends lost 5 bases and 7 bases, in that order; junction bases with no gene match: 8. Germline CDR1 reads MNHEY; CDR2 reads SMNVEV (reference sequence). This CDR3 comprises 15 residues.

The CDR3 spells CASSLTPGEDTQYF. The CDR3 coding sequence is TGTGCCAGCAGCCTCACCCCAGGTGAGGATACGCAGTATTTT. The chain combines TRBV7-3 with TRBJ2-3; D not resolved. The CDR3 is 14 residues long. The germline V and J ends were trimmed by 5 bases and 6 bases, with 15 bases remaining between them. Per germline, CDR1 SGHTA and CDR2 FQGTGA.

This clonotype appeared a few times. The genes are TRBV20-1 and TRBJ2-5, with D perhaps matching TRBD2 (5 bases). This CDR3 spans 15 amino acids. V lost 3 bases, J lost 5 bases, and 19 bases lay in between. The V gene's germline CDR1 is DFQATT and CDR2 SNEGSKA (reference sequence). Here the CDR3 reads CSAREVNGVGETQYF. CDR3 sequence (DNA): TGCAGTGCTAGGGAAGTAAACGGGGTGGGCGAGACCCAGTACTTC.

This clonotype showed up just a few times. The chain has TRBV28 and TRBJ2-1; D gene ambiguous. The V end was cut by 1 base, the J end by 13 bases, with 11 bases between. CDR3 length: 12 residues. The germline gives CDR1 MDHEN, CDR2 SYDVKM. The CDR3 nucleotides read TGTGCCAGCAGTTTATTGTGGGATACACAGTTCTTC. It encodes CASSLLWDTQFF.

The chain combines TRBV12-3 or TRBV12-4 with TRBJ2-4; the D gene is possibly TRBD1 (6 bases). The DNA end favors TRBJ2-7, so the J call may be wrong. The CDR3 spans 17 residues. The CDR3 DNA reads TGTGCCAGCAGTTCCCACCCGATGACAGGCGAAACCTACGAGCAGTACTTC. Translated: CASSSHPMTGETYEQYF.